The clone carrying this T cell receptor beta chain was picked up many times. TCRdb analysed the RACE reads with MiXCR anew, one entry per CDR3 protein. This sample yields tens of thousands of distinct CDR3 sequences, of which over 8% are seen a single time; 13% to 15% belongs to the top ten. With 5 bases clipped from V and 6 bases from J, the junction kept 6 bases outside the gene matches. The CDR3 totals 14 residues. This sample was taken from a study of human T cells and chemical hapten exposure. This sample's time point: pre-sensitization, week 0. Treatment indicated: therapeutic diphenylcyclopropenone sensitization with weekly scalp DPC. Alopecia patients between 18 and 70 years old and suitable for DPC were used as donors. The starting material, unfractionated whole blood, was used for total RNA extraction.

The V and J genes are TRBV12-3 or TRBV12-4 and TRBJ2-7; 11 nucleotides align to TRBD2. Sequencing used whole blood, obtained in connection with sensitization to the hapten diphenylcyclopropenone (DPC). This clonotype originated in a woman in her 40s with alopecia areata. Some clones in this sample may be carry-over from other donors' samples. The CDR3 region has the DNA TGTGCCAGCAGTCCCCTAGCGGGGGGAGGCGAGCAGTACTTC. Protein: CASSPLAGGGEQYF.